The present entry profiles one T cell receptor (beta chain) with its context. Its specific antigen is unknown. Per-nucleotide qualities are absent, and no much larger clonotype sits a single base away. The data are from a study of T cell changes during pregnancy in multiple sclerosis (dated 2019 in TCRdb). For context, the study as a whole: The study looked at changes in the T cell repertoire across pregnancy in women with multiple sclerosis.

At the junction V is shortened by 2 bases and J by 4 bases, with 9 bases in between. The CDR3 starts with the cysteine, ends with the phenylalanine, and has 12 residues. The sequence is cut down to CDR3 DNA, 36 bases in frame from base 1. Taken from the germline V gene, the CDR1 and CDR2 loops are SQVTM and ANQGSEA. The library was obtained by the immunoSEQ multiplex PCR assay. TCRdb retrieved this table from immuneACCESS and kept in-frame rearrangements only. Not all clones are present; in checked studies, unresolved V genes account for under half, and no reason is known for the remainder. The sample table shows about 80,000 clones, and 90% to 95% are seen once. Together, the top ten hold around 0.97% of the sample.

The sequenced sample was peripheral blood, obtained in the second trimester of pregnancy. The chain links TRBV29-1 with TRBJ2-7, and perhaps TRBD1 as D gene, on 5 matching bases. This clonotype was obtained from a female donor in good health, enrolled as a control in a pregnancy study. The CDR3 region: CSVELGAYEQYF. The sequenced DNA is TGCAGCGTTGAACTTGGGGCATACGAGCAGTACTTC.